This T cell receptor beta chain was retrieved from a study of blood T cell repertoires in COVID-19. Methods used by the authors: Estimation of nucleated cell counts relied on the amplification of reference gene primers. Clones were read by immunoSEQ multiplex PCR, and TCRdb kept only the in-frame ones, dropping some. The V and J calls and clone size were taken over from that table, and D and trimming were inferred from the DNA. The sample records 260,000 or so clones, about nine tenths being singletons. For this clone: This specimen includes other DNA sequences encoding the same CDR3.

Germline trimming cut 0 bases from V and 4 bases from J; bases unmatched to any gene: 2. There are 14 residues in the CDR3. In germline, CDR1 is SGHDT, CDR2 YYEEEE. This clonotype originated in a woman between 40 and 50 years old with acute COVID-19. The sequencing sample was made of PBMCs or T cells enriched from blood (not recorded which). The chain combines TRBV5-6 with TRBJ1-2; 8 bases are a match to TRBD1. In DNA, the CDR3 is TGTGCCAGCAGCTTGGGCGACAGGGGCTATGGCTACACCTTC. Its protein is CASSLGDRGYGYTF.